The sequence of this TCR beta chain was determined in a study of blood T cell repertoires in COVID-19. This CDR3 is 14 amino acids long. Germline CDR1 reads SGHDN; CDR2 reads FVKESK. V was pared by 4 bases and J by 4 bases, with 3 bases of the junction left unmatched. Measured with immunoSEQ multiplex PCR; TCRdb has only the in-frame clones, and not every one. The sample consists of about 91,000 clones, about 80% of them appearing once. The chain couples TRBV14 to TRBJ2-5, with TRBD1 matching over 10 bases. Sequencing was done on a sample of peripheral blood. The receptor comes from an older man with acute or convalescent COVID-19. In nucleotides, the CDR3 is TGTGCCAGCAGCCCGTGGACAGGGGGAGAGACCCAGTACTTC. The encoded protein is CASSPWTGGETQYF. The complete variable domain, with remaining parts taken from reference TRBV14 and TRBJ2-5, reads EAGVTQFPSHSVIEKGQTVTLRCDPISGHDNLYWYRRVMGKEIKFLLHFVKESKQDESGMPNNRFLAERTGGTYSTLKVQPAELEDSGVYFCASSPWTGGETQYFGPGTRLLVL.